This T cell receptor (beta chain) is drawn from a study of cytomegalovirus exposure and HLA in healthy donors. CDR1 and CDR2 (germline): MNHEY, SVGAGI. The CDR3 covers 12 residues. Trimming shortened V by 4 bases and J by 3 bases, and 7 bases separated the two germline ends. This clone showed up just a few times. As yet, its antigen is unknown. PCR employed 60 Vbeta and 13 Jbeta primers. Some clones are missing from TCRdb's copy, which holds only in-frame ones; the method was immunoSEQ multiplex PCR. Altogether approximately 170,000 clones are present, 75% to 85% being singletons, with the ten largest covering roughly 7%. General study points: Within an earlier analysis, most TCR beta V segments proved productive either about 90% or about 30% of the time.

The material sequenced was PBMCs. This clonotype was obtained from a male donor in good health and CMV-seropositive. The chain couples TRBV6-5 to TRBJ2-7; possible D gene TRBD1, 5 bases. CDR3 loop: CASSSTVYEQYF. The CDR3 DNA is TGTGCCAGCAGTTCGACAGTCTACGAGCAGTACTTC.